This T cell receptor beta chain was profiled in a study of blood T cell repertoires in COVID-19. Across the study: T cells, B-cell-depleted T cells, or PBMCs provided the cDNA or gDNA that served as material.

Under the authors' procedure: Amplification with reference gene primers provided the estimates of nucleated cell counts. Some clones are missing from TCRdb's copy, which holds only in-frame ones; the method was immunoSEQ multiplex PCR. D and trimming come from the DNA, and the V and J calls and clone size come from that table. Among 120,000 to 150,000 clones listed, 84% were seen once. Living in about two dozen US areas, the participants were between roughly 18 and 90 years of age. Clinical histories supplied by participants themselves formed the basis of cohort assignment. J was trimmed by 4 bases and V by 4 bases; bases with no gene match: 1. The CDR3 is made up of 12 amino acids. Per the germline V gene, CDR1 is SQVTM and CDR2 is ANQGSEA.

The chain is built from TRBV29-1 and TRBJ2-5; the match to TRBD2 covers 9 bases. The sequencing input was PBMCs or T cells enriched from blood (not recorded which). This sequence was found in a woman in her forties or fifties with acute COVID-19. Here the CDR3 DNA reads TGCAGCGTTGGTAGCGGGAGAGAGACCCAGTACTTC. Encoded protein: CSVGSGRETQYF.